Listed below are T cell receptor beta chains from one sample, sequenced in a study of cytomegalovirus exposure and HLA in healthy donors. Profiling relied on immunoSEQ multiplex PCR, and the TCRdb table lists in-frame clones only, not all of them. The table has 110,000 or so clones, 70% to 80% seen once. The sequencing sample was made of PBMCs. The receptors derive from a man aged 45-65 years in good health and CMV-seropositive. CDR3s include the opening cysteine and the closing phenylalanine or tryptophan. Fields, in order: CDR3 length, V gene, clone size, D gene, J gene, CDR3 DNA, CDR3 protein. D genes are given only for firm matches. Only some rows state a clone size, as once, few, many or a class for expanded clones.

cdr3_length: 15
v_call: TRBV18
clone_size: -
d_call: -
j_call: TRBJ1-3
cdr3_nt: TGTGCCAGCTCACCAATGTCGGGATCTGGAAACACCATATATTTT
cdr3_aa: CASSPMSGSGNTIYF

cdr3_length: 13
v_call: TRBV9
clone_size: -
d_call: -
j_call: TRBJ1-5
cdr3_nt: TGTGCCAGCAGCGCGACAGACAATCAGCCCCAGCATTTT
cdr3_aa: CASSATDNQPQHF

cdr3_length: 17
v_call: TRBV10-2
clone_size: few
d_call: -
j_call: TRBJ2-7
cdr3_nt: TGCGCCAGCAGCCCGACTATATACTCCCGGAGTGTCTACGAGCAGTACTTC
cdr3_aa: CASSPTIYSRSVYEQYF

cdr3_length: 16
v_call: TRBV29-1
clone_size: -
d_call: TRBD2
j_call: TRBJ2-1
cdr3_nt: TGCAGCGTGGTACTCCTAGCGGGAGGCGCCTACAATGAGCAGTTCTTC
cdr3_aa: CSVVLLAGGAYNEQFF

cdr3_length: 17
v_call: TRBV9
clone_size: few
d_call: -
j_call: TRBJ1-1
cdr3_nt: TGTGCCAGCAGCGTACTTTTAGGCGGGGGAAGGAACACTGAAGCTTTCTTT
cdr3_aa: CASSVLLGGGRNTEAFF

cdr3_length: 15
v_call: TRBV7-2
clone_size: -
d_call: -
j_call: TRBJ1-2
cdr3_nt: TGTGCCAGCAGCTTAGGGTTTGCGGGGATTAACGGCTACACCTTC
cdr3_aa: CASSLGFAGINGYTF

cdr3_length: 14
v_call: TRBV28
clone_size: -
d_call: TRBD2
j_call: TRBJ2-7
cdr3_nt: TGTGCCAGCAGTTTAAGCGGGGGGGAGGGCGAGCAGTACTTC
cdr3_aa: CASSLSGGEGEQYF

cdr3_length: 13
v_call: TRBV6-4
clone_size: -
d_call: -
j_call: TRBJ2-1
cdr3_nt: TGTGCCAGCAGCGAAGGGGGAGCCCATGAGCAGTTCTTC
cdr3_aa: CASSEGGAHEQFF

cdr3_length: 15
v_call: TRBV29-1
clone_size: few
d_call: -
j_call: TRBJ2-5
cdr3_nt: TGCAGCGTTGAAGATCGGCTAGCGAGATGGGAGACCCAGTACTTC
cdr3_aa: CSVEDRLARWETQYF

cdr3_length: 15
v_call: TRBV7-2
clone_size: -
d_call: TRBD1
j_call: TRBJ1-2
cdr3_nt: TGTGCCAGCAGTTACACAGGGGGCGATAACTATGGCTACACCTTC
cdr3_aa: CASSYTGGDNYGYTF

cdr3_length: 15
v_call: TRBV27
clone_size: -
d_call: TRBD1
j_call: TRBJ1-2
cdr3_nt: TGTGCCAGCAGTTCACCGGGACAGGGGGCCTATGGCTACACCTTC
cdr3_aa: CASSSPGQGAYGYTF

cdr3_length: 13
v_call: TRBV2
clone_size: -
d_call: -
j_call: TRBJ1-1
cdr3_nt: TGTGCCAGCAGTGTACAGGGGAACACTGAAGCTTTCTTT
cdr3_aa: CASSVQGNTEAFF

cdr3_length: 13
v_call: TRBV16
clone_size: -
d_call: -
j_call: TRBJ1-1
cdr3_nt: TGTGCCAGCAGCCAATCGGGAGGACACCAAGCTTTCTTT
cdr3_aa: CASSQSGGHQAFF